These T cell receptor beta chains were read from a single sample in a study of T cell responses to AZD1222 COVID-19 vaccine. Using immunoSEQ multiplex PCR, the repertoire was profiled, and TCRdb retains in-frame clones only, with some absent. The sample has about 150,000 clones, 92% seen once; the top ten hold about 3.8%. This material consisted of peripheral blood, taken on day 0 of AZD1222 vaccination. These receptor sequences come from an adult in good health. The CDR3 runs from the conserved cysteine through the conserved F or W. The D gene is left open where the match is weak. Expanded clones get a size class; other rows say once, few or many, or leave the size out.

D	V	size	J	length	CDR3	DNA
.	TRBV12-3/TRBV12-4	.	TRBJ1-1	12	CASKWQNTEAFF	TGTGCCAGCAAGTGGCAGAACACTGAAGCTTTCTTT
TRBD2	TRBV5-4	.	TRBJ2-1	16	CASPGTSTNSYNEQFF	TGTGCCAGCCCCGGGACTAGCACCAACTCCTACAATGAGCAGTTCTTC
.	TRBV18	.	TRBJ1-5	13	CASSPGGNQPQHF	TGTGCCAGCTCACCAGGGGGCAATCAGCCCCAGCATTTT
.	TRBV19	.	TRBJ1-2	12	CASSQTGYGYTF	TGTGCCAGTAGTCAAACAGGGTATGGCTACACCTTC
.	TRBV19	.	TRBJ2-3	14	CASSTPGGSDTQYF	TGTGCCAGTAGTACCCCCGGCGGTTCCGATACGCAGTATTTT
TRBD1	TRBV9	.	TRBJ2-5	15	CASSALGQIQETQYF	TGTGCCAGCAGCGCTTTGGGACAGATCCAAGAGACCCAGTACTTC
.	TRBV21-1	.	TRBJ2-3	16	CANSSTSGRGSDTQYF	TGTGCCAATTCGTCGACTAGCGGGAGAGGCTCAGATACGCAGTATTTT
.	TRBV5-5	.	TRBJ1-1	12	CASSPRPHEAFF	TGTGCCAGCAGCCCACGTCCCCATGAAGCTTTCTTT
TRBD2	TRBV15	.	TRBJ2-3	17	CATSRGEAGGPTDTQYF	TGTGCCACCAGCAGGGGGGAAGCGGGAGGGCCCACAGATACGCAGTATTTT
.	TRBV3-1/TRBV3-2	.	TRBJ1-5	20	CASSPGGRDTRAPTSQPQHF	TGTGCCAGCAGCCCCGGAGGTAGAGACACTAGAGCCCCTACTAGTCAGCCCCAGCATTTT
TRBD1	TRBV29-1	.	TRBJ1-4	12	CSAGTAGEKLFF	TGCAGCGCCGGGACAGCTGGGGAAAAACTGTTTTTT
TRBD1	TRBV18	.	TRBJ2-2	16	CASSPTGQGASGELFF	TGTGCCAGCTCACCGACGGGACAGGGGGCGTCTGGGGAGCTGTTTTTT
.	TRBV7-2	.	TRBJ2-7	14	CASSSQGPWGEQYF	TGTGCCAGCAGCTCCCAAGGGCCCTGGGGCGAGCAGTACTTC
TRBD1	TRBV27	once	TRBJ2-1	11	CASSRGPEQFF	TGTGCCAGCAGCAGGGGGCCTGAGCAGTTCTTC
TRBD1	TRBV7-9	.	TRBJ2-7	12	CASSRQGDEQYF	TGTGCCAGCTCCCGACAGGGAGACGAGCAGTACTTC
TRBD1	TRBV5-1	.	TRBJ1-4	13	CASSMTGYEKLFF	TGCGCCAGCAGCATGACAGGGTATGAAAAACTGTTTTTT
.	TRBV6-5	.	TRBJ2-6	15	CASRRRDSGANVLTF	TGTGCCAGCAGGCGAAGGGACTCTGGGGCCAACGTCCTGACTTTC
TRBD2	TRBV5-1	.	TRBJ2-3	20	CASSLEGSASGRASTDTQYF	TGCGCCAGCAGCTTGGAAGGGTCGGCTAGCGGGAGGGCTAGCACAGATACGCAGTATTTT
.	TRBV15	.	TRBJ1-1	15	CATSREVRQPLRVGF	TGTGCCACCAGCAGAGAGGTTCGGCAGCCCCTTCGGGTTGGCTTT
.	TRBV5-4	.	TRBJ1-2	13	CASSRKTGYGYTF	TGTGCCAGCAGCCGTAAGACAGGCTATGGCTACACCTTC
.	TRBV19	.	TRBJ1-5	15	CASEGLGQVNQPQHF	TGTGCCAGTGAGGGTTTGGGGCAGGTCAATCAGCCCCAGCATTTT
.	TRBV9	.	TRBJ2-7	16	CASSPRDSPGSYEQYF	TGTGCCAGCAGCCCTCGGGACTCCCCCGGCTCCTACGAGCAGTACTTC
TRBD2	TRBV27	.	TRBJ2-1	14	CASSFVIGRNEQFF	TGTGCCAGCAGTTTTGTAATCGGGAGGAATGAGCAGTTCTTC
.	TRBV10-3	.	TRBJ1-1	15	CAISARRGGDTEAFF	TGTGCCATCAGCGCGAGACGGGGAGGGGACACTGAAGCTTTCTTT
TRBD1	TRBV3-1/TRBV3-2	.	TRBJ2-7	14	CASSHGTASYEQYF	TGTGCCAGCAGCCATGGGACAGCTAGTTACGAGCAGTACTTC
.	TRBV6-2/TRBV6-3	.	TRBJ1-5	17	CASSYTTRDVSNQPQHF	TGTGCCAGCAGTTACACGACCCGGGACGTTAGCAATCAGCCCCAGCATTTT
.	TRBV5-4	.	TRBJ2-3	12	CASSKGPDTQYF	TGTGCCAGCAGCAAGGGGCCAGATACGCAGTATTTT
.	TRBV4-1	.	TRBJ2-1	15	CASSQDSSSYNEQFF	TGCGCCAGCAGCCAAGACAGTAGCTCCTACAATGAGCAGTTCTTC
.	TRBV6-1	.	TRBJ1-5	12	CASSEGTGPQHF	TGTGCCAGCAGTGAAGGTACGGGGCCCCAGCATTTT
TRBD2	TRBV25-1	.	TRBJ2-7	16	CASSRVGSGILYEQYF	TGTGCCAGCAGCCGGGTGGGTAGCGGGATCCTCTACGAGCAGTACTTC
TRBD2	TRBV5-4	once	TRBJ2-5	16	CASSRQTSGGQETQYF	TGTGCCAGCAGCCGTCAGACTAGCGGGGGACAAGAGACCCAGTACTTC
TRBD1	TRBV5-4	once	TRBJ2-5	13	CASGRDSQETQYF	TGTGCCAGCGGCCGGGACAGCCAAGAGACCCAGTACTTC
TRBD2	TRBV30	.	TRBJ2-7	12	CACPSGRLEQYF	TGTGCCTGCCCTAGCGGGAGGCTCGAGCAGTACTTC
.	TRBV4-3	once	TRBJ1-5	13	CASSQDRDQPQHF	TGCGCCAGCAGCCAAGATAGGGATCAGCCCCAGCATTTT
.	TRBV5-6	.	TRBJ2-3	13	CASSHTSTDTQYF	TGTGCCAGCAGCCACACTAGCACAGATACGCAGTATTTT
TRBD1	TRBV4-2	.	TRBJ1-5	14	CASSDRGAGQPQHF	TGTGCCAGCAGCGACAGGGGAGCGGGTCAGCCCCAGCATTTT
.	TRBV27	.	TRBJ2-1	12	CASTAAGNEQFF	TGTGCCAGCACGGCGGCCGGCAATGAGCAGTTCTTC
TRBD1	TRBV5-5	.	TRBJ1-6	16	CASSLGFGTANSPLHF	TGTGCCAGCAGCTTGGGGTTCGGGACAGCCAATTCACCCCTCCACTTT
.	TRBV5-5	.	TRBJ1-1	15	CASSITDSPNTEAFF	TGTGCCAGCAGCATAACGGACAGTCCGAACACTGAAGCTTTCTTT
TRBD1	TRBV6-2/TRBV6-3	.	TRBJ2-3	14	CASSPSRQGRTQYF	TGTGCCAGCAGTCCCTCCCGACAGGGGAGGACGCAGTATTTT
.	TRBV7-9	once	TRBJ2-7	13	CASSQTSSYEQYF	TGTGCCAGCAGCCAGACTAGCTCCTACGAGCAGTACTTC
TRBD2	TRBV4-1	.	TRBJ2-2	18	CASSQEILAGIRAGELFF	TGCGCCAGCAGCCAAGAGATACTAGCGGGAATTCGGGCCGGGGAGCTGTTTTTT
TRBD1	TRBV10-1	few	TRBJ2-7	14	CASSGGQGAVEQYF	TGCGCCAGCAGTGGAGGACAGGGGGCCGTCGAGCAGTACTTC
TRBD2	TRBV28	.	TRBJ2-2	15	CASTGLAGNTGELFF	TGTGCCAGCACGGGACTAGCGGGTAACACCGGGGAGCTGTTTTTT
.	TRBV5-1	.	TRBJ1-1	14	CASKGPGYGTEAFF	TGCGCCAGCAAGGGGCCCGGCTATGGCACTGAAGCTTTCTTT
.	TRBV28	.	TRBJ1-4	12	CASTTGPKKLFF	TGTGCCAGCACCACCGGGCCCAAAAAACTGTTTTTT
TRBD2	TRBV12-5	.	TRBJ2-1	16	CASGRGERESYNEQFF	TGTGCTAGTGGTCGAGGCGAGCGGGAGTCCTACAATGAGCAGTTCTTC
TRBD2	TRBV29-1	few	TRBJ2-1	15	CSVDPSGSSYNEQFF	TGCAGCGTTGATCCTAGCGGGAGCTCCTACAATGAGCAGTTCTTC
.	TRBV4-2	.	TRBJ1-3	15	CASSQEKSSGNTIYF	TGTGCCAGCAGCCAAGAGAAATCCTCTGGAAACACCATATATTTT
TRBD2	TRBV18	.	TRBJ2-5	16	CASSPPGREEIETQYF	TGTGCCAGCTCACCACCGGGGCGGGAGGAGATAGAGACCCAGTACTTC
.	TRBV7-3	.	TRBJ2-1	13	CASKGSAVDEQFF	TGTGCCAGCAAGGGGAGTGCGGTGGATGAGCAGTTCTTC
TRBD1	TRBV6-5	.	TRBJ2-7	15	CASRPTGIGSYEQYF	TGTGCCAGCAGACCGACAGGGATCGGTTCCTACGAGCAGTACTTC
.	TRBV30	.	TRBJ1-5	14	CAWTSEGLGWPQHF	TGTGCCTGGACCAGTGAGGGCCTAGGCTGGCCCCAGCATTTT
.	TRBV24-1	.	TRBJ1-2	14	CATSDLGREYGYTF	TGTGCCACCAGTGATTTGGGCAGGGAATATGGCTACACCTTC
.	TRBV28	.	TRBJ1-2	13	CASSPHRNYGYTF	TGTGCCAGCAGTCCCCACCGTAACTATGGCTACACCTTC
.	TRBV5-6	.	TRBJ2-5	15	CASSLVSTYQETQYF	TGTGCCAGCAGCTTGGTTTCCACTTACCAAGAGACCCAGTACTTC
.	TRBV29-1	.	TRBJ1-5	14	CSVVPGGLNQPQHF	TGCAGCGTTGTACCGGGGGGGCTCAATCAGCCCCAGCATTTT